The 16 T cell receptor beta chains in this list originate from one sample, sequenced in a study of OX40 agonist ivuxolimab in advanced cancers. The table came from immunoSEQ multiplex PCR; TCRdb's copy has only in-frame clones and leaves some out. In the table there are tens of thousands of clones, just over 90% of which are singletons. Here the sequenced sample was CD4+ or CD8+ T cells sorted from blood, taken in a trial of the OX40 agonist ivuxolimab. These receptors came from an adult with an advanced solid tumor such as melanoma, head and neck, liver or kidney cancer.

The chain links TRBV6-4 to TRBJ2-1; 10 bases line up with TRBD2. After removal of 0 bases from V and 8 bases from J, the junction contained 4 bases not matched to a gene. The CDR3 extends over 15 amino acids. Germline assignment: CDR1 MRHNA and CDR2 SNTAGT. The CDR3 spells CASSDSGTSAYEQFF. The DNA of the CDR3 is TGTGCCAGCAGTGACTCGGGGACTAGCGCCTATGAGCAGTTCTTC.

The chain carries TRBV18 and TRBJ1-1; D is undetermined. Per germline, CDR1 KGHSH and CDR2 LQKENI. The V end lost 3 bases, the J end lost 4 bases, and 9 bases lay between the germline ends. The CDR3 sequence is 13 residues long. The CDR3: CASSPLGGTEAFF. DNA for the CDR3: TGTGCCAGCTCACCGTTGGGAGGCACTGAAGCTTTCTTT.

The chain uses TRBV5-1 and TRBJ2-5; tentatively, D is TRBD1 or TRBD2 (5 bases each). V was shortened by 0 bases and J by 2 bases, with 8 bases between the two germline ends. The germline V gene has CDR1 SGHRS and CDR2 YFSETQ. This CDR3 is built from 14 residues. The CDR3 DNA sequence: TGCGCCAGCAGCTTGGCAGGGAGTCAAGAGACCCAGTACTTC. It codes for CASSLAGSQETQYF.

The V and J genes are TRBV7-3 and TRBJ2-4, with D maybe TRBD2 (6 bases). CDR3 length: 13 residues. Trimming pared 8 bases from V and 7 bases from J, leaving 15 bases between. Looked up from germline, CDR1 is SGHTA and CDR2 is FQGTGA. CDR3 sequence (DNA): TGTGCCAGCGGTGCGGGACCAGGGAACATTCAGTACTTC. Translated: CASGAGPGNIQYF.

The gene calls are TRBV7-2 and TRBJ1-2; D remains unclear. The CDR3 runs 13 residues. CDR1 SGHTA and CDR2 FQGNSA come from the germline V gene. V gave up 1 base and J gave up 7 bases, with 10 bases separating them. The CDR3 DNA reads as TGTGCCAGCAGCTTAGTCCCCGCAGGTGGCTACACCTTC. As protein: CASSLVPAGGYTF. Full variable domain (remainder filled in from reference TRBV7-2 and TRBJ1-2): GAGVSQSPSNKVTEKGKDVELRCDPISGHTALYWYRQSLGQGLEFLIYFQGNSAPDKSGLPSDRFSAERTGGSVSTLTIQRTQQEDSAVYLCASSLVPAGGYTFGSGTRLTVV.

This clone was seen once. CDR3 nucleotides: TGCGCCAGCAGAAGGGCGGTTGGTGATAGCAATCAGCCCCAGCATTTT. This translates into CASRRAVGDSNQPQHF. The chain is built from TRBV4-1 and TRBJ1-5, with D hard to call. This CDR3 is built from 16 residues. V was clipped by 6 bases and J by 0 bases, with 15 bases between them. Germline V gene sequence: CDR1 MGHRA, CDR2 YSYEKL.

The chain uses TRBV5-1 and TRBJ2-3, with D possibly matching TRBD1 (8 bases). Germline loops: CDR1 SGHRS, CDR2 YFSETQ. The CDR3 has 15 amino acids. The V end was cut by 4 bases, the J end by 0 bases, with 12 bases between. The CDR3, as DNA: TGCGCCAGCAGCCGGGGGGACAGGAGCACAGATACGCAGTATTTT. Protein sequence: CASSRGDRSTDTQYF.

This chain connects TRBV7-3 to TRBJ2-7, with D possibly being TRBD2 (6 bases). With 2 bases removed from V and 2 bases from J, the gap between germline ends came to 13 bases. The CDR3 has 15 residues. Germline V lookup: CDR1 SGHTA, CDR2 FQGTGA. Here the CDR3 DNA reads TGTGCCAGCAGCTTACTCCCGGGAGAAACCTACGAGCAGTACTTC. Translated, it gives CASSLLPGETYEQYF. The full variable domain, rest sourced from reference TRBV7-3 and TRBJ2-7, is GAGVSQTPSNKVTEKGKYVELRCDPISGHTALYWYRQSLGQGPEFLIYFQGTGAADDSGLPNDRFFAVRPEGSVSTLKIQRTERGDSAVYLCASSLLPGETYEQYFGPGTRLTVT.

V is TRBV7-8 and J is TRBJ1-1; TRBD1 aligns across 7 bases. V lost 0 bases to trimming and J lost 2 bases; unmatched junction nucleotides: 3. CDR3 length: 15 amino acids. Germline-derived CDR1 and CDR2 are SGHVS and FQNEAQ. CDR3 in amino acids: CASSLAGGGNTEAFF. The CDR3, as DNA: TGTGCCAGCAGCTTAGCAGGGGGCGGCAACACTGAAGCTTTCTTT.

This clone was seen a handful of times. V is TRBV9 and J is TRBJ1-1; D gene unclear. There are 11 residues in the CDR3. CDR1 is SGDLS and CDR2 is YYNGEE in the germline V gene. V was shortened by 3 bases and J by 11 bases, with 11 bases between the two germline ends. The CDR3 DNA reads TGTGCCAGCAGCGCCGGACTGGAGGCTTTCTTT. Its translation: CASSAGLEAFF.

This chain joins TRBV11-2 and TRBJ1-1; D might be TRBD1 (5 bases). Germline V gene lookup returns CDR1 SGHAT and CDR2 FQNNGV. This CDR3 has 12 residues. The ends were cut back, 3 bases at V and 9 bases at J, with 11 bases in the middle. The CDR3 DNA reads TGTGCCAGCAGCTTGACAGCTTTCAAAGCTTTCTTT. Translated, it gives CASSLTAFKAFF.

The rearrangement joins TRBV11-2 to TRBJ2-7; tentatively, D is TRBD2 (6 bases). Trimming cost V 0 bases and J 5 bases, with 17 bases left between them. CDR3 length: 16 amino acids. Germline CDR1 SGHAT, CDR2 FQNNGV. The DNA of the CDR3 is TGTGCCAGCAGCTTAGATGGGTCCGGGAGTCTGGACGAGCAGTACTTC. It encodes CASSLDGSGSLDEQYF.

The chain uses TRBV5-1 and TRBJ2-5; no clear D. The DNA end is a closer match to TRBJ2-7, so the J assignment may be wrong. CDR1 and CDR2 (germline): SGHRS, YFSETQ. The CDR3 runs 14 residues. CDR3 DNA sequence: TGCGCCAGCAGCTTGGGTGGACGACCCAACGAGCAGTACTTC. It is translated as CASSLGGRPNEQYF.

This clone was seen just once. The chain recombines TRBV5-6 with TRBJ1-5; weak D call: TRBD1 (6 bases). Germline V CDR1 and CDR2: SGHDT, YYEEEE. V shed 1 base and J shed 1 base, with 9 bases lying between them. This CDR3 has 15 residues. CDR3: CASSLIGGSNQPQHF. CDR3 nucleotides: TGTGCCAGCAGCTTGATAGGGGGAAGCAATCAGCCCCAGCATTTT.

The V call is TRBV10-3, the J call TRBJ2-1, with 14 bases aligning to TRBD2. This CDR3 is 16 amino acids long. The trim removed 4 bases at V and 10 bases at J, leaving 9 bases unmatched. Germline loops: CDR1 ENHRY, CDR2 SYGVKD. The CDR3 DNA follows: TGTGCCATCAGTGGGCCTGGGACTAGCGGGAGTGGAGAGCAGTTCTTC. Translating gives CAISGPGTSGSGEQFF.

A single count supports this clone. CDR3 bases: TGTGCCAGCAGCTTAGGGGGGCGGGAGACCCAGTACTTC. This gives the protein CASSLGGRETQYF. This chain joins TRBV7-2 and TRBJ2-5, with D possibly matching TRBD1 (6 bases). The CDR3 is made up of 13 amino acids. The ends were cut back, 1 base at V and 5 bases at J, with 8 bases in the middle. The V gene's germline CDR1 is SGHTA and CDR2 FQGNSA. Complete variable domain (other parts from reference TRBV7-2 and TRBJ2-5): GAGVSQSPSNKVTEKGKDVELRCDPISGHTALYWYRQSLGQGLEFLIYFQGNSAPDKSGLPSDRFSAERTGGSVSTLTIQRTQQEDSAVYLCASSLGGRETQYFGPGTRLLVL.